This T cell receptor (beta chain) is from a study of blood T cell repertoires in COVID-19. For the study at large: The samples span acute and convalescent COVID-19 from the United States, Italy and Spain. PBMCs, B-cell-depleted T cells, or T cells were the source of the cDNA or gDNA that made up the material.

Deletions cut 7 bases from V and 0 bases from J, with 10 bases between. Germline CDR1 reads MNHEY; CDR2 reads SMNVEV (reference sequence). There are 15 residues in the CDR3. In the source study's methods: Reference gene primer amplification gave estimated nucleated cell counts. Method: immunoSEQ multiplex PCR; TCRdb's copy keeps in-frame clones and lacks some. For V, J and clone size, that table is used; D and trimming come from the DNA. The sample shows about 80,000 clones, about 78% of them seen only once. The chain is built from TRBV27 and TRBJ2-6; D not resolved. Material for sequencing was peripheral blood. This TCR derives from a human donor in a cohort sampled during active COVID-19. CDR3 sequence reads: CASTSVSSGANVLTF. The CDR3 DNA reads as TGTGCCAGCACGAGTGTCTCCTCTGGGGCCAACGTCCTGACTTTC.